This TCR beta chain was captured by sequencing in a study of Graves' ophthalmopathy and Graves' hyperthyroidism. The wider study: Being free of ophthalmopathy for 18 months of follow-up defined stable hyperthyroidism. Study-wide results and caveats: Ophthalmopathy versus stable hyperthyroidism: 13-signature model gave less than 90% sensitivity, 65% to 82% specificity.

Investigators amplified TCR beta CDR3 regions from RNA transcripts. Investigators did first-round RT-PCR with HTBI primers, then second-round multiplex PCR. MiXCR, run by TCRdb on the multiplex PCR reads, gives a single entry per CDR3 protein. Of around 1.1 million distinct CDR3 sequences listed, about 40% are singletons. Exclusion applied to patients with other autoimmune diseases, uncontrolled infections, pregnancy or lactation. Diagnosis used clinical symptoms, serum thyroxine, TRAb, thyroid ultrasound and orbital computed tomography. The CDR3 has 14 residues. Looked up from germline, CDR1 is DFQATT and CDR2 is SNEGSKA (reference sequence). With V trimmed by 5 bases and J by 8 bases, 15 bases remained unmatched. With regard to this clonotype: What it recognizes is unknown.

Material for sequencing was peripheral blood or thyroid tissue (not recorded which). The chain combines TRBV20-1 with TRBJ2-7; 7 bases map to TRBD2. The sequence came from an adult man with Graves' hyperthyroidism. In DNA, the CDR3 is TGCAGTGCTGGGTCCCCCGCGGCGGGAGCTCAGCAGTACTTC. As protein: CSAGSPAAGAQQYF.